The sample holds one count of the clone carrying this T cell receptor (beta chain). Its antigen remains unknown. The sample originates from a study of CD8 T cells in ankylosing spondylitis. The CDR3 runs to 18 residues. V lost 5 bases and J 1 base, leaving 21 bases between the germline ends. The germline CDR1 and CDR2 sequences are SGHRS and YFSETQ. Each CDR3 protein is one row after TCRdb ran MiXCR on the 5' RACE reads. The sample includes 350,000 to 450,000 distinct CDR3 sequences, 20% to 25% seen only once; the top ten take roughly 13%. General study points: Researchers report that disease-linked clones proved CD8+ and relatively rare in peripheral blood.

The V gene is TRBV5-1, the J gene TRBJ2-2, with D unresolved. Material for sequencing was blood, either unsorted or a sorted T cell fraction (not recorded which). The TCR sequence derives from a male donor with ankylosing spondylitis or in good health (not recorded which). The CDR3 DNA follows: TGCGCCAGCAGAGGCTCACCAGGCTTGCAATTGAACACCGGGGAGCTGTTTTTT. It specifies CASRGSPGLQLNTGELFF.